Listed here are 7 T cell receptor beta chains from one sample, sequenced in a study of regulatory T cells in long-lasting Graves disease. Time point here: newly diagnosed GD, antithyroid drugs for less than 3 months. There was RNA extracted from PBMCs, and the TCR library was made from it. Arm-PCR of CDR3 regions with iRepertoire HTBI primers generated TCR beta libraries. TCRdb re-called the multiplex PCR reads through MiXCR, storing one row per CDR3 protein. The table records 400,000 to 500,000 distinct CDR3 sequences, around 17% of them present only once. This same sample was also taken into another study, of T cells in Graves' hyperthyroidism and ophthalmopathy.

This specimen consisted of peripheral blood mononuclear cells (PBMCs), obtained at new diagnosis, from a patient treated with antithyroid drugs. These receptors were obtained from a woman under 30 with Graves disease.

This sequence joins TRBV7-9 and TRBJ2-1; no definite D call. There are 14 residues in the CDR3. The V end was cut by 4 bases, the J end by 0 bases, with 7 bases between. Germline lookup yields CDR1 SEHNR and CDR2 FQNEAQ (reference sequence). The CDR3 protein is CASSSPPSYNEQFF. DNA of the CDR3: TGTGCCAGCAGCTCACCCCCCTCCTACAATGAGCAGTTCTTC.

This clonotype was recorded many times. The chain carries TRBV7-8 and TRBJ2-3; D may correspond to TRBD1 or TRBD2 (5 bases each). Germline CDR1 SGHVS, CDR2 FQNEAQ. V was trimmed by 1 base and J by 2 bases, leaving 10 bases between them. The CDR3 has 15 residues. The CDR3 sequence is CASSLVGPATDTQYF. In DNA form, the CDR3 reads TGTGCCAGCAGCTTAGTGGGACCCGCCACAGATACGCAGTATTTT.

This chain links TRBV2 with TRBJ1-2, with TRBD1 as a possible D gene (6 bases). The CDR3 length is 13 residues. Trimming removed 6 bases from V and 3 bases from J, with 11 bases in between. Germline CDR1 reads SNHLY; CDR2 reads FYNNEI. The CDR3 region has the DNA TGTGCCAGCAGAGGTTACAGGGACTATGGCTACACCTTC. Its translation is CASRGYRDYGYTF. Filled out from reference TRBV2 and TRBJ1-2, the complete variable domain reads EPEVTQTPSHQVTQMGQEVILRCVPISNHLYFYWYRQILGQKVEFLVSFYNNEISEKSEIFDDQFSVERPDGSNFTLKIRSTKLEDSAMYFCASRGYRDYGYTFGSGTRLTVV.

This clonotype has ten or more counts. The CDR3: CSGGRSTDTQYF. The CDR3 nucleotides are TGCAGTGGTGGGCGGAGCACAGATACGCAGTATTTT. The chain has TRBV20-1 and TRBJ2-3; D call uncertain. V lost 7 bases to trimming and J lost 0 bases, with 8 bases between them. This CDR3 spans 12 amino acids. The germline V gene encodes CDR1 DFQATT and CDR2 SNEGSKA (reference sequence).

The chain is built from TRBV27 and TRBJ2-1; the D gene is possibly TRBD2 (7 bases). Per germline, CDR1 MNHEY and CDR2 SMNVEV (reference sequence). V lost 4 bases, J lost 12 bases, and 25 bases lay in between. There are 16 residues in the CDR3. In nucleotides, the CDR3 is TGTGCCAGCAGTTCCCCGAGGGGGGGGACTGCGGGTGGGCAGTTCTTC. Its protein is CASSSPRGGTAGGQFF.

V usage is TRBV19 and J usage is TRBJ2-3, with 9 bases identical to TRBD2. The germline CDR1 and CDR2 sequences are LNHDA and SQIVND (reference sequence). The CDR3 has 15 amino acids. V dropped 8 bases and J dropped 0; count of bases not matched to a gene: 6. CDR3 sequence (DNA): TGTGCCAGTGACGCTAGCGGGACTAGCACAGATACGCAGTATTTT. The encoded protein is CASDASGTSTDTQYF.

This clonotype has just a few counts. This chain joins TRBV24-1 and TRBJ2-2; D unclear. The CDR3 has 14 amino acids. V lost 8 bases and J 0 bases, leaving 9 bases between the germline ends. Germline V gene lookup returns CDR1 KGHDR and CDR2 SFDVKD. DNA for the CDR3: TGTGCCACCAAGGAGCGTACGAACACCGGGGAGCTGTTTTTT. It specifies CATKERTNTGELFF.